The 5 T cell receptor beta chains given below trace back to one sample, sequenced in a study of early T cells in non-severe SARS-CoV-2 infection listed by TCRdb under 2021. Receptors were amplified or captured by 5' RACE. Sequencing relied on a NextSeq 500. TCRdb reprocessed the public reads (quality trimming at Q25 with fastp, clone calling with MiXCR) and kept in-frame beta chains. Every CDR3 protein is listed once, alongside the most common genes and DNA of its rows. Within this sample are 80,000 or so distinct CDR3 sequences, with about an eighth of them counted one time only. 3.4% of the sample is taken by the ten largest. The source material was whole blood. The receptor set was obtained from an adult who was a healthcare worker with PCR-confirmed SARS-CoV-2 infection or an uninfected control (not recorded which).

This clonotype was seen more than once but under ten times. The V gene is TRBV3-1, the J gene TRBJ2-3, with a possible D match to TRBD1 (7 bases). The CDR3 sequence is 18 residues long. Germline V gene data show CDR1 as LGHDT and CDR2 as YNNKEL (reference sequence). With 2 bases removed from V and 8 bases from J, the gap between germline ends came to 26 bases. CDR3 bases: TGTGCCAGCAGCCAATCAGGGGGGAGTCCAAACAGGAGGGGTACGCAGTATTTT. Residues: CASSQSGGSPNRRGTQYF.

This clonotype was counted a few times. V usage is TRBV5-4 and J usage is TRBJ2-2, with a tentative D call TRBD1 (6 bases). V lost 4 bases, J lost 2 bases, and 12 bases lay in between. In germline, CDR1 is SGHNT, CDR2 YYREEE (reference sequence). CDR3 length: 15 residues. In nucleotides, the CDR3 is TGTGCCAGCAGCGTAAAGGGACAAAACACCGGGGAGCTGTTTTTT. Amino acids: CASSVKGQNTGELFF.

This clonotype was detected a few times. The V and J genes are TRBV7-8 and TRBJ2-7; 13 positions agree with TRBD2. The CDR3 has 16 amino acids. The trim removed 5 bases at V and 5 bases at J, leaving 9 bases unmatched. Germline lookup yields CDR1 SGHVS and CDR2 FQNEAQ. The CDR3 coding sequence is TGTGCCAGCAGCCCCATCTCGGGACTAGCGGGGAACGAGCAGTACTTC. Its protein is CASSPISGLAGNEQYF.

This rearrangement joins TRBV5-5 to TRBJ2-3; 14 bases align to TRBD2. The CDR3 is 19 amino acids. With 2 bases clipped from V and 1 base from J, the junction kept 9 bases outside the gene matches. Germline V CDR1 and CDR2: SGHKS, YYEKEE (reference sequence). CDR3 coding DNA: TGTGCCAGCAGCTTCCCACCGGGACTAGCGGGAGAACGCACAGATACGCAGTATTTT. The encoded protein is CASSFPPGLAGERTDTQYF.

The sample holds many counts of this clonotype. The V gene is TRBV9, the J gene TRBJ2-5; the D call may be TRBD1 or TRBD2 (5 bases each). Trimming took off 0 bases at V and 0 bases at J, with 6 bases between the two ends. The CDR3 covers 14 residues. Germline CDR1 SGDLS, CDR2 YYNGEE. This CDR3 is CASSVGGYQETQYF. The CDR3 bases are TGTGCCAGCAGCGTAGGGGGGTACCAAGAGACCCAGTACTTC.